Listed below are T cell receptor beta chains from one sample, sequenced in a study of shared clonotypes between healthy human individuals. Sequenced by immunoSEQ multiplex PCR; TCRdb stores in-frame clones only, minus some. The sample comprises 2 million to 2.5 million clones, approximately 95% of which are singletons, and under 0.45% rests with the top ten. The source material was naive CD4+ T cells from PBMCs. These receptor sequences come from a man between 18 and 29 years old in good health. Some clones in this sample may be carry-over from other donors' samples. The CDR3 runs from the conserved cysteine through the conserved F or W. Some rows mark clone size as missing; the rest say once, few, many or name a class of expanded clone.

>-|TRBJ2-3|TRBV7-3
CASSLGLAASGRASTDTQYF
>once|TRBJ1-2|TRBV19
CASAWGGYGYTF
>once|TRBJ1-2|TRBV6-1
CASSTEPLSLTF
>-|TRBJ2-1|TRBV7-7
CASSLESGGEQFF
>-|TRBJ1-5|TRBV5-6
CASSWGQSGQPQHF
>once|TRBJ2-7|TRBV19
CASSASSGGRYYEQYF
>-|TRBJ2-1|TRBV28
CASSPPAPSRAYNEQFF
>once|TRBJ2-2|TRBV25-1
CASSVQWGTGELFF
>-|TRBJ1-2|TRBV28
CASSGRNGYTF
>-|TRBJ2-7|TRBV10-3
CAISPRQGQTYEQCF
>-|TRBJ2-7|TRBV5-1
CASSRTSGQPYEQYF
>-|TRBJ2-1|TRBV2
CASTRSPSEYNEQFF
>-|TRBJ1-2|TRBV5-4
CASTRGSARSGYTF
>-|TRBJ1-2|TRBV20-1
CSVWAYGYTF
>once|TRBJ1-4|TRBV28
CASSFTDFNEKLFF
>-|TRBJ1-1|TRBV6-5
CASSYGEGVYTEAFF